This TCR beta chain was identified during a study of shared clonotypes between healthy human individuals. General observations from the study: Richness estimates generally favored naive over memory subsets. Clonotypes which were not shared had lower generation probabilities than clonotypes that all four donors shared.

CDR3 length equals 11 residues. On this clone: Its specificity is unknown.

Running of the assay took place at deep level. Some clones are missing from TCRdb's copy, which holds only in-frame ones; the method was immunoSEQ multiplex PCR. The profile covers 2,500,000 or so clones, with around 92% appearing a single time and around 0.38% taken by the ten largest. The receptor was isolated from a man between 18 and 29 years old in good health. Some clones in this sample may be carry-over from other donors' samples. The sample comprised naive CD4+ T cells from PBMCs. Subset: CD45RA+ positively selected. The chain carries TRBV21-1 and TRBJ1-1; the table assigns TRBD1, which was not confirmed against the DNA. TRBV21-1 corresponds to a pseudogene. This CDR3 is CASTDYRGRRF. The CDR3 DNA is TGTGCCAGCACCGATTACAGGGGACGCCGCTTT.